This T cell receptor beta chain was obtained from a study of blood T cell repertoires in COVID-19. Looking at the study overall: COVID-19 samples collected from the United States, Italy and Spain covered acute and convalescent phases. T cells, B-cell-depleted T cells, or PBMCs supplied cDNA or gDNA.

The method was immunoSEQ multiplex PCR; TCRdb's version includes in-frame clones alone and lacks a portion of them. The data show 360,000 or so clones, 85% to 90% seen once. The TCR sequence derives from a man aged 18-30 years with active or convalescent COVID-19. The sample comprised peripheral blood.

The CDR3 loop is CASKQGESYNEQFF. The DNA of the CDR3 is TGTGCCAGCAAACAGGGGGAGAGCTACAATGAGCAGTTCTTC. This chain links TRBV7-3 with TRBJ2-1, with 8 bases matching TRBD1. Germline CDR1 reads SGHTA; CDR2 reads FQGTGA. V was pared by 7 bases and J by 3 bases, with 5 bases of the junction left unmatched. The CDR3 has 14 amino acids.